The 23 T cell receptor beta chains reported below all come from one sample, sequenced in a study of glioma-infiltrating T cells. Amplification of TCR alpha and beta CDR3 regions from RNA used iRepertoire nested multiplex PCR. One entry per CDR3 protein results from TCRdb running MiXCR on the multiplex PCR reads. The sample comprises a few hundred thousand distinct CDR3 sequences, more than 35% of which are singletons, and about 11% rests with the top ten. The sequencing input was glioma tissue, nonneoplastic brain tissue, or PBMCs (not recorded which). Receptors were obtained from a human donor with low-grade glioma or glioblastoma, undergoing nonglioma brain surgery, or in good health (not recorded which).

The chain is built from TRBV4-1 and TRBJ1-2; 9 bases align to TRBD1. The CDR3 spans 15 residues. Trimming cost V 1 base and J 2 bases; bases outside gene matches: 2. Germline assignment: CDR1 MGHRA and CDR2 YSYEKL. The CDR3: CASSQVGTGNYGYTF. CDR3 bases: TGCGCCAGCAGCCAAGTTGGGACAGGGAACTATGGCTACACCTTC.

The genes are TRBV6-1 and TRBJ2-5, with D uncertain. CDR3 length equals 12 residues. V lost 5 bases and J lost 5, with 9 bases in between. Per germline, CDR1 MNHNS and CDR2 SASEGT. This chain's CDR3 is CASSITTETQYF. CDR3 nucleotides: TGTGCCAGCAGTATTACGACGGAGACCCAGTACTTC.

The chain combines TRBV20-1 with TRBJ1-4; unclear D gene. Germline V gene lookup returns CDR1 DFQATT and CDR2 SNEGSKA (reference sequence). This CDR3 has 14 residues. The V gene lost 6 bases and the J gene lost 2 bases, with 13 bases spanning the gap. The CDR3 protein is CSAPPDSTNEKLFF. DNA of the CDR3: TGCAGTGCCCCCCCGGATAGTACTAATGAAAAACTGTTTTTT.

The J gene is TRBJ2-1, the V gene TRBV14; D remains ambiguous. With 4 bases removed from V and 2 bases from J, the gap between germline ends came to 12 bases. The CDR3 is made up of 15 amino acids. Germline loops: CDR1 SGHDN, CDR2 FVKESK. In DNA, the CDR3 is TGTGCCAGCAGCCCAAACGGAAGCCCCTACAATGAGCAGTTCTTC. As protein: CASSPNGSPYNEQFF.

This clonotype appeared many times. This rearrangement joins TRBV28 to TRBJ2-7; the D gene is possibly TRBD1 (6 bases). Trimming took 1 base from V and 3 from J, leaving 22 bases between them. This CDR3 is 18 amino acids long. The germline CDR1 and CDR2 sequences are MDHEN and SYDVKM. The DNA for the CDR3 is TGTGCCAGCAGTTTATCCTCATACAGGGCCACCATGGTCTACGAGCAGTACTTC. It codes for CASSLSSYRATMVYEQYF.

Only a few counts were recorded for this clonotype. This CDR3 is CASSQDMGTDTQYF. The CDR3 bases are TGCGCCAGCAGCCAAGATATGGGCACAGATACGCAGTATTTT. J is TRBJ2-3 and V is TRBV4-1; D gene ambiguous. V dropped 0 bases and J dropped 1 base, with 5 bases sitting between them. The CDR3 length is 14 residues. The germline V gene has CDR1 MGHRA and CDR2 YSYEKL.

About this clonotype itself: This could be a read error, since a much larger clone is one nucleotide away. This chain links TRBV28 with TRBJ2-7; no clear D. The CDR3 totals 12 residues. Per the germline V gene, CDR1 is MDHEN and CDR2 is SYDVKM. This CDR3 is CASSLPRYEQHF. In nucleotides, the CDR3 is TGTGCCAGCAGTTTACCTCGCTACGAGCAGCACTTC. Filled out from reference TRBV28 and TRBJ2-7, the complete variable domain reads DVKVTQSSRYLVKRTGEKVFLECVQDMDHENMFWYRQDPGLGLRLIYFSYDVKMKEKGDIPEGYSVSREKKERFSLILESASTNQTSMYLCASSLPRYEQHFGPGTRLTVT.

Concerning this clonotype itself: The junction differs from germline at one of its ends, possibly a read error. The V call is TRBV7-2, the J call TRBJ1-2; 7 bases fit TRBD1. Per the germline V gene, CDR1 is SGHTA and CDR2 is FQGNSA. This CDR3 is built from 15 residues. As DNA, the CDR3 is TGTGCCAGCAGCTTAGCACGAGACAGGGCCTATGGCTATACCTTC. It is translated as CASSLARDRAYGYTF.

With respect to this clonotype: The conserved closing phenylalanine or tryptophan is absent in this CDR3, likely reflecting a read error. This CDR3 reads CASSLAGRGSNQPQHL. Here the CDR3 DNA reads TGTGCCAGCAGCTTAGCGGGGAGGGGCAGCAATCAGCCCCAGCATCTT. The genes are TRBV7-2 and TRBJ1-5; the D gene is possibly TRBD1 (5 bases). The CDR3 is 16 residues long. Trimming pared 0 bases from V and 1 base from J, leaving 10 bases between. CDR1 and CDR2 from the germline V gene are SGHTA and FQGNSA.

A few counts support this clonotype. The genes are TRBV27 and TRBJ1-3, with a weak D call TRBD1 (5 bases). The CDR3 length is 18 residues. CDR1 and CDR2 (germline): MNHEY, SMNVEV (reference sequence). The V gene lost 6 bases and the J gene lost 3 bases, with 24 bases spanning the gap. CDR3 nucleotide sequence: TGTGCCAGCAGCCCATCTGGTCTGGGCAGGGACGGTGGAAACACCATATATTTT. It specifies CASSPSGLGRDGGNTIYF.

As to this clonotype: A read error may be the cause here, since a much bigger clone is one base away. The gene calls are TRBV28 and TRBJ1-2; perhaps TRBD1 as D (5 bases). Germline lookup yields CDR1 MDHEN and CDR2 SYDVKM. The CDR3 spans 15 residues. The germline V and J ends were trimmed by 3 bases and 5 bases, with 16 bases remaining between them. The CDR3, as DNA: TGTGCCAGCAGTTTGGTAGGAGGACAAGGGTATGGCTACACCTTC. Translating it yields CASSLVGGQGYGYTF.

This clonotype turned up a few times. CDR3 residues: CAIRGTGGTSGANVLTF. The CDR3 DNA sequence: TGTGCCATCAGGGGGACAGGGGGGACCTCTGGGGCCAACGTCCTGACTTTC. The chain carries TRBV6-1 and TRBJ2-6; TRBD1 matches at 11 bases. Germline loops: CDR1 MNHNS, CDR2 SASEGT. The CDR3 contains 17 residues. Unmatched junction bases numbered 8, after V lost 10 bases and J lost 0 bases.

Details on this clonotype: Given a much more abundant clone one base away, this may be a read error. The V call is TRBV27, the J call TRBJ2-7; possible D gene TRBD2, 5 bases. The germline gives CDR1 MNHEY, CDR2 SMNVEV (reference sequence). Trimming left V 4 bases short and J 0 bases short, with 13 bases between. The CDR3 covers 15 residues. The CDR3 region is CASSYQEGSSYEQYF. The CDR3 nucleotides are TGTGCCAGCAGTTACCAGGAAGGGAGCTCCTACGAGCAGTACTTC.

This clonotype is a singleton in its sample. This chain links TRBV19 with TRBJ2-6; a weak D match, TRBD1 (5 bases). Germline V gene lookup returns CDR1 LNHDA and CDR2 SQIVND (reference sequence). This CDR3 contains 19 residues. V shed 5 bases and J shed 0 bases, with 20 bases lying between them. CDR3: CASSSRPLTEISGANVLTF. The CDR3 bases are TGTGCCAGTAGTTCCCGGCCGTTGACAGAAATCTCTGGGGCCAACGTCCTGACTTTC.

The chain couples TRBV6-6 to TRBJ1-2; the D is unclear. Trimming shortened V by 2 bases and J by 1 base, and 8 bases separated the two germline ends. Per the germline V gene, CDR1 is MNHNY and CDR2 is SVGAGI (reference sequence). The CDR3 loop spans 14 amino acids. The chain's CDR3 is CASSYTVFNYGYTF. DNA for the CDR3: TGTGCCAGCAGTTACACGGTTTTTAACTATGGCTACACCTTC.

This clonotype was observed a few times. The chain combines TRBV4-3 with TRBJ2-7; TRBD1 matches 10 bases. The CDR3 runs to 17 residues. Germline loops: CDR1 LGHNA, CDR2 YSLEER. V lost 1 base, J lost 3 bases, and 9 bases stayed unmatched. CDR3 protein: CASSQGARQGAIYEQYF. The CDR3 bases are TGCGCCAGCAGCCAAGGGGCGAGACAGGGGGCTATCTACGAGCAGTACTTC.

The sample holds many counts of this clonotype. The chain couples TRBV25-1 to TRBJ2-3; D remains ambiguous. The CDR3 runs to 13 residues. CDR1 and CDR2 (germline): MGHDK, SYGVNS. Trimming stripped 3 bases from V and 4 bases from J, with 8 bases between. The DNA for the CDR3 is TGTGCCAGCAGTGACCCGCCCGCAGATACGCAGTATTTT. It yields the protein CASSDPPADTQYF.

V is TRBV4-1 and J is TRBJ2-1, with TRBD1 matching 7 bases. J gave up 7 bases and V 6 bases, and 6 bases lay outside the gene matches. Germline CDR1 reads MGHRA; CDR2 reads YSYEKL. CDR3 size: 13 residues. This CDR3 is CASRRTGENEQFF. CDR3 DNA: TGCGCCAGCAGAAGGACAGGAGAGAATGAGCAGTTCTTC.

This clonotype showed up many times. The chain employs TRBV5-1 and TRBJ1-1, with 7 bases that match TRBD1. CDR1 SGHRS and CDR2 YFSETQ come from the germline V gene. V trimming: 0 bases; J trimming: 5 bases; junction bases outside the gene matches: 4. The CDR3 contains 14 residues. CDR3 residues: CASSLDPRGTEAFF. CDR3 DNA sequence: TGCGCCAGCAGCTTGGACCCCAGGGGGACTGAAGCTTTCTTT.

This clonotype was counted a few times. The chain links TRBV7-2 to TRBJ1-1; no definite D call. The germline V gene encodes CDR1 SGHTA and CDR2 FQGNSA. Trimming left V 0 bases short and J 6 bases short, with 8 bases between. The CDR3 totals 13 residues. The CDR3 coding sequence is TGTGCCAGCAGCTTAGCCCGCGGCCCTGAAGCTTTCTTT. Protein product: CASSLARGPEAFF.

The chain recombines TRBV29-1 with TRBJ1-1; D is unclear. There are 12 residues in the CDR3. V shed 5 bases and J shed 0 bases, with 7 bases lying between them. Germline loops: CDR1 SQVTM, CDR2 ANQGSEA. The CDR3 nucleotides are TGCAGCGTTCGTCAGTTGAACACTGAAGCTTTCTTT. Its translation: CSVRQLNTEAFF.

This chain's CDR3 is CASRRFGTPTGELFF. The CDR3 DNA reads TGTGCCAGCAGAAGATTCGGGACACCCACCGGGGAGCTGTTTTTT. The chain recombines TRBV6-1 with TRBJ2-2, with a tentative D call TRBD1 (6 bases). The CDR3 is made up of 15 amino acids. The V gene lost 6 bases and the J gene lost 4 bases, with 15 bases spanning the gap. From germline, CDR1 is MNHNS and CDR2 SASEGT.

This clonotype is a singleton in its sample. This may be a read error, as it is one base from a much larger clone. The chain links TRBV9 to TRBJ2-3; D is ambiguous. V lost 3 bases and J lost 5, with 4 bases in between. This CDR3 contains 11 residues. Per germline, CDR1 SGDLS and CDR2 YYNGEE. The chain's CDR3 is CASSEEDTQYF. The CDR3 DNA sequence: TGTGCCAGCAGCGAAGAAGATACGCAGTATTTT.